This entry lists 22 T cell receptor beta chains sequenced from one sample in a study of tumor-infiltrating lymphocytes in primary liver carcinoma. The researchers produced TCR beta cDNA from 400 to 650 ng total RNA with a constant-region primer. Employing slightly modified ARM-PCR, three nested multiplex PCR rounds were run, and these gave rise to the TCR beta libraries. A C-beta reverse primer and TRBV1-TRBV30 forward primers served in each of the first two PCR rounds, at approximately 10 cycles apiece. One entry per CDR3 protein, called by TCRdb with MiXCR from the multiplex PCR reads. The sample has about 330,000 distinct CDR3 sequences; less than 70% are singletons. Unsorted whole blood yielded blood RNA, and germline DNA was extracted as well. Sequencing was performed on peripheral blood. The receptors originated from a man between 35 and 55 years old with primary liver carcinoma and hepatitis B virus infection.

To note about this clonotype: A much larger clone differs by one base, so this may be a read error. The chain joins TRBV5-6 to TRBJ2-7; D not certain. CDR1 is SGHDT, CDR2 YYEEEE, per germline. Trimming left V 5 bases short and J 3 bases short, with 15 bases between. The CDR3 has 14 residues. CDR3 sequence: CASRSIGQDYEQYF. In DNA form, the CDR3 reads TGTGCCAGCAGATCAATCGGTCAGGACTACGAGCAGTACTTC.

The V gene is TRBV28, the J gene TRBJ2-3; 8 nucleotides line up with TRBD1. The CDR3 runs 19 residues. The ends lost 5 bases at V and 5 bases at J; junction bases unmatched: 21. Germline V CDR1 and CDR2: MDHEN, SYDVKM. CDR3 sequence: CASSPRAGTGKTYKDTQYF. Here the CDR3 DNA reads TGTGCCAGCAGTCCCAGGGCCGGGACAGGCAAAACCTACAAAGATACGCAGTATTTT.

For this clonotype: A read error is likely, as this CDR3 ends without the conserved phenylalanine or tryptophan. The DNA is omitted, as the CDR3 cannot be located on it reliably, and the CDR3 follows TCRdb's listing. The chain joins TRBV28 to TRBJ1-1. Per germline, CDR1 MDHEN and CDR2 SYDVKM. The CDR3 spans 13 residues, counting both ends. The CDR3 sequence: CASSRIQNTEPFL.

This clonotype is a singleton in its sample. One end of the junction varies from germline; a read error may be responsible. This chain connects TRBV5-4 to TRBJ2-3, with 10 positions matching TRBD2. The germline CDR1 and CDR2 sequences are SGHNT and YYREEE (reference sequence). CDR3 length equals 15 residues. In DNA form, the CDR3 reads TGTGCCAGCAGCTTGGTGTTAGCGGGAGGAGATACGCTGTATTTT. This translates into CASSLVLAGGDTLYF.

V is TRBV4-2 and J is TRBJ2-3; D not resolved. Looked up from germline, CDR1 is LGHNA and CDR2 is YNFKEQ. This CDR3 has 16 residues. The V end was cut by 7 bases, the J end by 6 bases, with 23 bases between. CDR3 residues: CASNQETTPRVDTQYF. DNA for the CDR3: TGTGCCAGCAACCAGGAGACCACTCCCCGGGTTGATACGCAGTATTTT.

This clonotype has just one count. CDR3 in DNA: TGCGCCAGGAGGGTGGGGGCCCGAGAGACCCAGTACTTC. It translates to CARRVGARETQYF. The chain is built from TRBV5-1 and TRBJ2-5; D is possibly TRBD1 (6 bases). This CDR3 comprises 13 residues. Germline CDR1 and CDR2: SGHRS and YFSETQ. V was shortened by 8 bases and J by 4 bases, with 15 bases between the two germline ends.

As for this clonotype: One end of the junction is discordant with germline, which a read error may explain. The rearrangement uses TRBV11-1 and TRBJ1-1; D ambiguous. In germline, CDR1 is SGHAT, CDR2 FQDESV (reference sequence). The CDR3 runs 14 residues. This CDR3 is CASNLATWGTEAFF. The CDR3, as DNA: TGTGCCAGCAACTTAGCGACCTGGGGAACTGAAGCTTTCTTT.

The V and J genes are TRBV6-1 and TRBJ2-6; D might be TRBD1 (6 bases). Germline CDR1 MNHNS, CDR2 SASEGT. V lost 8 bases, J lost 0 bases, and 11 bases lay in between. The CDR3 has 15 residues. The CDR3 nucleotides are TGTGCCAGCGGTAGGACAGCCTCTGGGGCCAACGTCCTGACTTTC. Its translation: CASGRTASGANVLTF.

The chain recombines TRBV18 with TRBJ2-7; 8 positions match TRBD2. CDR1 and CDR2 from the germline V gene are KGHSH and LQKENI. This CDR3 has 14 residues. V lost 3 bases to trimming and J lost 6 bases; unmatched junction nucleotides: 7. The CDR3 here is CASSPPGLVVEQYF. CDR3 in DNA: TGTGCCAGCTCACCCCCGGGACTAGTAGTCGAGCAGTACTTC.

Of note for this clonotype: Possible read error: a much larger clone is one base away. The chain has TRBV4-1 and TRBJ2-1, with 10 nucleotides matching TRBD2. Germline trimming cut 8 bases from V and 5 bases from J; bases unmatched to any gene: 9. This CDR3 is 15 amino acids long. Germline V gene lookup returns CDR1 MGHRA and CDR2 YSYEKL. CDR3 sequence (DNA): TGCGCCAGCGGCCGCGGGACTAGCGAACACAATGAGCAGTTCTTC. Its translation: CASGRGTSEHNEQFF.

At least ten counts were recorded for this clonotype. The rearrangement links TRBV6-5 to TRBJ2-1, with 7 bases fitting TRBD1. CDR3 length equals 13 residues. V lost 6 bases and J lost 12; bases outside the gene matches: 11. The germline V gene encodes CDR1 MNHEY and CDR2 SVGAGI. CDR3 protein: CASRRGTDRAQFF. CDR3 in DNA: TGTGCCAGCAGACGCGGAACCGACAGGGCGCAGTTCTTC.

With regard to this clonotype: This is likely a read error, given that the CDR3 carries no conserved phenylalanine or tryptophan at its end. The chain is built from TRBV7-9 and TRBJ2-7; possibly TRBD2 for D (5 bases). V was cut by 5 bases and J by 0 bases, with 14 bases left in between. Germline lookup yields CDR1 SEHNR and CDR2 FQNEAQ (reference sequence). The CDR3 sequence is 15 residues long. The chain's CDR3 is CASSLQGLSSYEQYL. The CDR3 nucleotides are TGTGCCAGCAGCCTTCAAGGACTTAGCTCCTACGAGCAGTACTTG.

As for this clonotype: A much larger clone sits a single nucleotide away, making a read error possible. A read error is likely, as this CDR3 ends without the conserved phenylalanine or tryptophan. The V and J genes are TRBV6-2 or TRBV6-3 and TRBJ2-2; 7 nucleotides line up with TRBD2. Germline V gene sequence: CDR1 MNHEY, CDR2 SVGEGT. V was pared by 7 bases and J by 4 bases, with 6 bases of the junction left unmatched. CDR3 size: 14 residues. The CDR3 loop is CASTPGLPTGELFY. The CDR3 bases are TGTGCCAGCACCCCGGGACTACCCACCGGGGAGCTGTTTTAT.

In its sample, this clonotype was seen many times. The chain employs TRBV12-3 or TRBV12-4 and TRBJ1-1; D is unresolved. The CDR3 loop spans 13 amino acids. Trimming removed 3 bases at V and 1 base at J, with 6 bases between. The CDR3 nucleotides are TGTGCCAGCAGTTTCATGGGGAACACTGAAGCTTTCTTT. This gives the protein CASSFMGNTEAFF.

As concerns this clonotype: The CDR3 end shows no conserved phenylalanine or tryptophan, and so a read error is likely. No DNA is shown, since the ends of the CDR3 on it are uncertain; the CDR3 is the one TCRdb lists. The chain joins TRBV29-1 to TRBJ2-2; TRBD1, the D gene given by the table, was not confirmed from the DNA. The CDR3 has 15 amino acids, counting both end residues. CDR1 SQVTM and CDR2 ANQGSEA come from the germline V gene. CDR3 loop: CSARDRGDYTGELSL.

CDR3 region: CASSLARRTGELFF. The CDR3, as DNA: TGTGCCAGCAGTTTAGCCCGAAGGACCGGGGAGCTGTTTTTT. V and J are TRBV28 and TRBJ2-2; unclear D gene. Trimming took 2 bases from V and 5 from J, leaving 9 bases between them. The CDR3 totals 14 residues. Germline V gene lookup returns CDR1 MDHEN and CDR2 SYDVKM.

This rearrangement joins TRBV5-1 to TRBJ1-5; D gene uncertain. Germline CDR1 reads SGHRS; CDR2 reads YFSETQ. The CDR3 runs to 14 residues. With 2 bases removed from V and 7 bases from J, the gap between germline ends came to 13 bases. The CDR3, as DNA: TGCGCCAGCAGCTTCGAGGGCCCATGGCAGCCCCAGCATTTT. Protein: CASSFEGPWQPQHF.

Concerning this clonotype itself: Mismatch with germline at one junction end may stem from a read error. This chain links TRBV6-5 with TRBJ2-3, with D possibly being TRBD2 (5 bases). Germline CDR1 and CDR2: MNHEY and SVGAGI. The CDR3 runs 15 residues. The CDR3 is CASSYSERGDDTQFF. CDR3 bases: TGTGCCAGCAGTTACTCCGAACGGGGTGACGATACGCAGTTTTTT.

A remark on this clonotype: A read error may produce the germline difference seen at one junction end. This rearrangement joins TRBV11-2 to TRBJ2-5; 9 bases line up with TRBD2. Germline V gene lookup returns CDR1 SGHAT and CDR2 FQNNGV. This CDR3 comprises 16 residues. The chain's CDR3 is CASSPGLAWRQETQYF. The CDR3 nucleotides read TGTGCCAGCAGCCCCGGACTAGCGTGGAGACAAGAGACCCAGTATTTC.

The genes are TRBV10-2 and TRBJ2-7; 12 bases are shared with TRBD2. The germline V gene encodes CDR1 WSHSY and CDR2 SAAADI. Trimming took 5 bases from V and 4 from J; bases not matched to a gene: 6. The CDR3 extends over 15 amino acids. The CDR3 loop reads CASSIITSGRYEQYF. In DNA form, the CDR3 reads TGCGCCAGCAGTATAATAACTAGCGGGAGGTACGAGCAGTACTTC.

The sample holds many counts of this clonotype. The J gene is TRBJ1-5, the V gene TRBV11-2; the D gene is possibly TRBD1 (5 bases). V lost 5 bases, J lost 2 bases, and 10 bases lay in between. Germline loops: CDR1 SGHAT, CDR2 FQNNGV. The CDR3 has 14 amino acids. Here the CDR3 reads CASSRGGGNQPQHF. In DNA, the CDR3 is TGTGCCAGCAGCCGGGGGGGGGGCAATCAGCCCCAGCATTTT.

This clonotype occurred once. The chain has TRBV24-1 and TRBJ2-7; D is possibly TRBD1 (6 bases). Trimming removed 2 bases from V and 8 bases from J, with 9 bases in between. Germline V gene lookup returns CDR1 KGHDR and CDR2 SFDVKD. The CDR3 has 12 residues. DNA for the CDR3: TGTGCCACCAGTGATTACCGGGACAAGCAGTACTTC. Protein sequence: CATSDYRDKQYF.